The rows below give T cell receptor beta chains drawn from one sample of a study of regulatory T cells in long-lasting Graves disease. TCRdb passed the multiplex PCR reads through MiXCR, listing each CDR3 protein once. This sample has more than 300,000 distinct CDR3 sequences, with roughly 16% found just once. The sample was also linked to a second study, of T cells in Graves' hyperthyroidism and ophthalmopathy.

This sample comprised peripheral blood mononuclear cells (PBMCs), obtained at new diagnosis, from a patient treated with antithyroid drugs. The receptor set was obtained from a woman between 18 and 29 years old with Graves disease. The CDR3 runs from the conserved cysteine through the conserved F or W.

TRBJ2-7,TRBV6-2/TRBV6-3,CASSFKRFQRSSYEQYF
TRBJ1-1,TRBV6-1,CASRRTNTEAFF
TRBJ1-3,TRBV18,CASSPSAAYSGNTIYF
TRBJ1-3,TRBV6-2/TRBV6-3,CASSPGTGTGNTIYF
TRBJ1-1,TRBV6-1,CASSIRGDTEAFF
TRBJ1-4,TRBV10-3,CAISDSGKPGEKLFF
TRBJ1-1,TRBV20-1,CSARGRGEGNFGAFF
TRBJ1-4,TRBV6-2/TRBV6-3,CASSYRSGTASIVRPRSNEKLFF
TRBJ2-7,TRBV28,CASSQPSPREQYF
TRBJ2-7,TRBV28,CASSWITETADYEQYF
TRBJ1-2,TRBV6-1,CASSEGTGTGYGYTF
TRBJ1-2,TRBV4-1,CASSQRGWPLRPNYGYTF
TRBJ1-1,TRBV9,CASSVGDRLNTEAFF
TRBJ2-3,TRBV12-3/TRBV12-4,CASSLYRVGVSSFTDTQYF
TRBJ1-5,TRBV18,CASSPAGGNQPQHF
TRBJ1-6,TRBV7-9,CASSSKDRGRENSPLHF
TRBJ2-1,TRBV2,CASSELENEQFF
TRBJ1-4,TRBV9,CASSAGGDNEKLFF
TRBJ1-2,TRBV6-2/TRBV6-3,CASSYSGIGDGYTF
TRBJ1-1,TRBV28,CASSPTGEQITEAFF
TRBJ2-1,TRBV7-2,CASSLQRGGLGNEQFF
TRBJ2-7,TRBV2,CASLSSQLPYEQYF
TRBJ2-7,TRBV7-2,CASSRGLVSYEQYF
TRBJ1-1,TRBV20-1,CSARFRDGLNTEAFF
-,TRBV11-3,CASSRKSGGATQYF
TRBJ1-3,TRBV6-1,CASSPSNGNTIYF
TRBJ2-7,TRBV10-2,CASSRPQGQEYEQYF
TRBJ1-1,TRBV3-1,CASSQYSPGLEAFF
TRBJ2-1,TRBV11-2,CASSSPRRTGHNEQFF
TRBJ1-1,TRBV5-1,CASSWDRTGEAFF
TRBJ2-3,TRBV29-1,CSVEDTGDTQYF
TRBJ2-1,TRBV6-2/TRBV6-3,CASSYSGAGMNEQFF
TRBJ1-1,TRBV20-1,CSASRGDTEAFF
TRBJ1-6,TRBV3-1,CASSPKRSNSPLHF
TRBJ2-7,TRBV20-1,CSARVVAGETYEQYF
TRBJ2-3,TRBV6-4,CASSESSGGDTDTQYF
TRBJ2-1,TRBV11-2,CASSLGPVYNEQFF
TRBJ2-7,TRBV27,CASSLYRGPVLYEQYF
TRBJ2-7,TRBV27,CASSPGLAGPYEQYF
TRBJ2-1,TRBV5-1,CASSRTRESEQFF
TRBJ1-1,TRBV9,CASSPQGWDTEAFF
TRBJ2-3,TRBV5-5,CASSLAVRGPTDTQYF
TRBJ2-6,TRBV28,CASSPTGAGTLEANVLTF
TRBJ2-5,TRBV7-9,CASSFPFLGLGGDRDETQYF
TRBJ1-5,TRBV15,CATNRDGTDNQPQHF
TRBJ2-7,TRBV4-1,CASSKVGKTGGTYEQYF
TRBJ2-6,TRBV28,CASSFFHRQGVTNVLTF
TRBJ1-2,TRBV27,CASSLSFGVGGYTF
TRBJ2-5,TRBV28,CASRLLAGSQETQYF
TRBJ2-5,TRBV6-5,CASSYFTSGEGKTQYF